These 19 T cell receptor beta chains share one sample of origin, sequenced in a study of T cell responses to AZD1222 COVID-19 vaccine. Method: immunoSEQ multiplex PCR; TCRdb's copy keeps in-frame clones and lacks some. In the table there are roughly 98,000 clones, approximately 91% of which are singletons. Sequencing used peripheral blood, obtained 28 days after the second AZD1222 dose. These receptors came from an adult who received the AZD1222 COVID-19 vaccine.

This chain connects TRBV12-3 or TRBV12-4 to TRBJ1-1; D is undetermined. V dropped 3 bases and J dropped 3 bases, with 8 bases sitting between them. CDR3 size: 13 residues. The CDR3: CASSFGSYTEAFF. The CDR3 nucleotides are TGTGCCAGCAGTTTTGGCAGTTACACTGAAGCTTTCTTT.

CDR3 sequence: CASIRGQWTEAFF. CDR3 DNA sequence: TGTGCCAGCATCCGGGGCCAGTGGACTGAAGCTTTCTTT. The genes are TRBV12-3 or TRBV12-4 and TRBJ1-1; D may be TRBD1 (5 bases). The V end was cut by 7 bases, the J end by 5 bases, with 14 bases between. The CDR3 loop spans 13 amino acids.

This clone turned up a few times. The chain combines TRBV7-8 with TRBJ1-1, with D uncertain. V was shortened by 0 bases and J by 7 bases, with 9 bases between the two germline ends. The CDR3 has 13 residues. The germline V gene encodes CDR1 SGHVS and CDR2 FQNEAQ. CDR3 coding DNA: TGTGCCAGCAGCTTAGCAGTCGACGGTGAAGCTTTCTTT. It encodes CASSLAVDGEAFF.

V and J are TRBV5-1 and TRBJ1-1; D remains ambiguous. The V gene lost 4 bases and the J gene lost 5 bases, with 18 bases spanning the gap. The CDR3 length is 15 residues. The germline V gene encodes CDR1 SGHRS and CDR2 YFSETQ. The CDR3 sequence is CASSPAASLETEAFF. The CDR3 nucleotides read TGCGCCAGCAGCCCGGCTGCGAGCCTCGAAACTGAAGCTTTCTTT.

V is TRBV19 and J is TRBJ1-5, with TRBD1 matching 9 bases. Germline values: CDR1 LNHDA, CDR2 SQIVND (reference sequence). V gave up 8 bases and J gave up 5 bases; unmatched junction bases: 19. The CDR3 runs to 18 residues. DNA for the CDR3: TGTGCCAGTCGACGCACGGGACAGGGTGGTATATCGGATCAGCCCCAGCATTTT. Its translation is CASRRTGQGGISDQPQHF.

The CDR3 protein is CASSFGGSGRPSYEQYF. The CDR3 DNA sequence: TGTGCCAGCAGCTTTGGGGGTAGCGGGAGACCCTCCTACGAGCAGTACTTC. V usage is TRBV7-2 and J usage is TRBJ2-7; 9 nucleotides agree with TRBD2. The CDR3 runs to 17 residues. Germline values: CDR1 SGHTA, CDR2 FQGNSA. Trimming at V came to 3 bases and at J to 0 bases, leaving 9 bases not matched to a gene.

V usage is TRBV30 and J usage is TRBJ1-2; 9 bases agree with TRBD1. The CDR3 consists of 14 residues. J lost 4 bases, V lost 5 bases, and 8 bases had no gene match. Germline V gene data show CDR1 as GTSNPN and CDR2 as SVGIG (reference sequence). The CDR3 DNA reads TGTGCCTGGCTCGACAGGGGGAATGTCTATGGCTACACCTTC. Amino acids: CAWLDRGNVYGYTF.

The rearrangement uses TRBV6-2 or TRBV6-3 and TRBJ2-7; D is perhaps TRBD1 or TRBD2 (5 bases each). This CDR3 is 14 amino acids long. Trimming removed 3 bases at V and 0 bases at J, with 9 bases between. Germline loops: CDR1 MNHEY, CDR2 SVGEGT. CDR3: CASSYLGDSYEQYF. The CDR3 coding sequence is TGTGCCAGCAGTTATTTGGGGGACTCCTACGAGCAGTACTTC.

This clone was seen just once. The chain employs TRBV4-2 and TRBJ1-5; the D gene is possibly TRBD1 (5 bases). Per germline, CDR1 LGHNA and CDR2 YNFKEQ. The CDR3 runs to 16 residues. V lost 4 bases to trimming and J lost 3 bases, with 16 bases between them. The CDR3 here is CASSPYRGSYNQPQHF. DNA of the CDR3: TGTGCCAGCAGCCCATATAGGGGCAGTTACAATCAGCCCCAGCATTTT.

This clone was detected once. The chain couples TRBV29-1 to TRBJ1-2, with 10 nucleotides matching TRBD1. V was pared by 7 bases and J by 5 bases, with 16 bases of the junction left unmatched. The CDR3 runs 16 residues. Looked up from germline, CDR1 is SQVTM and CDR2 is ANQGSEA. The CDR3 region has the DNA TGCAGCGCATACGGGACAGGGGAAGATCTTGGGTATGGCTACACCTTC. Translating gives CSAYGTGEDLGYGYTF.

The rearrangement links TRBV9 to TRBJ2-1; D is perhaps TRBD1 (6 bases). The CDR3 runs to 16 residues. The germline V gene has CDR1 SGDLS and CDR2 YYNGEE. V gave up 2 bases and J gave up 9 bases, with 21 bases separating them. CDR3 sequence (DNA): TGTGCCAGCAGCGTGGCAGGGGCTAATTCTTTCACTGAGCAGTTCTTC. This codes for CASSVAGANSFTEQFF.

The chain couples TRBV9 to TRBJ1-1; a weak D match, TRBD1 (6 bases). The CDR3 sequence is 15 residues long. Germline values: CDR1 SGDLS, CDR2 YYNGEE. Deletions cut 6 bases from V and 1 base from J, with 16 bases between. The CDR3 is CASTSEGGPNTEAFF. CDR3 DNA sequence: TGTGCCAGCACCTCCGAGGGGGGACCGAACACTGAAGCTTTCTTT.

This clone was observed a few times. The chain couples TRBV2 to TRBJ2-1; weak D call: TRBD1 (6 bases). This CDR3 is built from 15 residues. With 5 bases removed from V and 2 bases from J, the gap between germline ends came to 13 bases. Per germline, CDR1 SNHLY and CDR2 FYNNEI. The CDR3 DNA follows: TGTGCCAGCAGTCCACAGGGTGGTGCCTACAATGAGCAGTTCTTC. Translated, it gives CASSPQGGAYNEQFF.

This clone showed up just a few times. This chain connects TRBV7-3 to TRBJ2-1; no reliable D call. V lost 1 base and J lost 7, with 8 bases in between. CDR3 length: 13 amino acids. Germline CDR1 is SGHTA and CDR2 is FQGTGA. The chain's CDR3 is CASSLNSRNEQFF. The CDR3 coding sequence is TGTGCCAGCAGCTTAAATTCGAGAAATGAGCAGTTCTTC.

The CDR3 loop reads CAWSVLVGGELFF. CDR3 bases: TGTGCCTGGAGTGTCCTCGTGGGGGGGGAGCTGTTTTTT. The chain combines TRBV30 with TRBJ2-2; D remains ambiguous. This CDR3 is 13 amino acids long. The V gene lost 0 bases and the J gene lost 8 bases, with 10 bases spanning the gap. Germline V CDR1 and CDR2: GTSNPN, SVGIG (reference sequence).

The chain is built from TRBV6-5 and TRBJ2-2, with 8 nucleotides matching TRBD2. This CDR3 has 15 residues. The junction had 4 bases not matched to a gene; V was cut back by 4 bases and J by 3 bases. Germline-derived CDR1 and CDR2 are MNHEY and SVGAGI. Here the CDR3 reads CASSLAGGYTGELFF. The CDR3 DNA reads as TGTGCCAGCAGTTTGGCGGGAGGTTACACCGGGGAGCTGTTTTTT.

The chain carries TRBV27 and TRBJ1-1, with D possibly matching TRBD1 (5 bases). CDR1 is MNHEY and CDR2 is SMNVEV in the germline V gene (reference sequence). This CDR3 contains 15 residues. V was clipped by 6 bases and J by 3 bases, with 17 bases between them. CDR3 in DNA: TGTGCCAGCAGACGGAATCGGGACGGATACACTGAAGCTTTCTTT. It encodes CASRRNRDGYTEAFF.

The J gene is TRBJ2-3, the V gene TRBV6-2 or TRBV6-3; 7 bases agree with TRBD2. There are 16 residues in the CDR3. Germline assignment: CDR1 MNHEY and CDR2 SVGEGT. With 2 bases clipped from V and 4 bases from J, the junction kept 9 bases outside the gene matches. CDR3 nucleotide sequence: TGTGCCAGCAGTTACCCCAGCGGGATTGCTGCAGATACGCAGTATTTT. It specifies CASSYPSGIAADTQYF.

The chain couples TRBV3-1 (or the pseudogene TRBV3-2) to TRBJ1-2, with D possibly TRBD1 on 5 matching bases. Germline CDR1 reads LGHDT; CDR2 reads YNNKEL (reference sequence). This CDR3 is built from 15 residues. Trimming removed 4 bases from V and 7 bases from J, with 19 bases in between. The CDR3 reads CASSPILGGQGGYTF. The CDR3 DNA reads TGTGCCAGCAGCCCCATTTTGGGAGGGCAGGGTGGCTACACCTTC.